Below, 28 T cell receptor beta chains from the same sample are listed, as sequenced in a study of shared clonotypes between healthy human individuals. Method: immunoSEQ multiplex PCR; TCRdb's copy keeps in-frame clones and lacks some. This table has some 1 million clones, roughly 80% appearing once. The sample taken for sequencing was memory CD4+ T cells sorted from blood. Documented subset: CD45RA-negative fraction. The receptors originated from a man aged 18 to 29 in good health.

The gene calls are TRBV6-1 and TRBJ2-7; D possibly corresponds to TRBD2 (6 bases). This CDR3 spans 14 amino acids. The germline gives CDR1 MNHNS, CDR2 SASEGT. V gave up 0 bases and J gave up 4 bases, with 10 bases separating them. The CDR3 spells CASSEARGGYEQYF. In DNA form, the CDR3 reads TGTGCCAGCAGTGAAGCGCGGGGCGGGTACGAGCAGTACTTC.

Here the CDR3 DNA reads TGTGCCAGCAGCTTATCTGACAGCGGGCCCTACGAGCAGTACTTC. Protein: CASSLSDSGPYEQYF. The V and J genes are TRBV7-3 and TRBJ2-7; tentatively, D is TRBD2 (6 bases). Germline V gives CDR1 SGHTA, CDR2 FQGTGA. With 2 bases removed from V and 2 bases from J, the gap between germline ends came to 13 bases. CDR3 size: 15 residues.

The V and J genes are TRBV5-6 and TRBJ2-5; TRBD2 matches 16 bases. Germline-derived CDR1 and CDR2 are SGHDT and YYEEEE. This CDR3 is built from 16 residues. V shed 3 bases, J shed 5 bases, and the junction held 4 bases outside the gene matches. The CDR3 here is CASSWGTSGRAETQYF. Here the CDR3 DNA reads TGTGCCAGCAGCTGGGGGACTAGCGGGAGGGCCGAGACCCAGTACTTC. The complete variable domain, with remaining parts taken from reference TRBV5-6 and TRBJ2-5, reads DAGVTQSPTHLIKTRGQQVTLRCSPKSGHDTVSWYQQALGQGPQFIFQYYEEEERQRGNFPDRFSGHQFPNYSSELNVNALLLGDSALYLCASSWGTSGRAETQYFGPGTRLLVL.

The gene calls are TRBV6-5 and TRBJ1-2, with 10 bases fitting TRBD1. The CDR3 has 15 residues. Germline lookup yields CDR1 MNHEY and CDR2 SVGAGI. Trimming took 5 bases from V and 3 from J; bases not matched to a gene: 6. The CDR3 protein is CASSGGQGPYYGYTF. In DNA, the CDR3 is TGTGCCAGCAGTGGGGGACAGGGGCCCTACTATGGCTACACCTTC.

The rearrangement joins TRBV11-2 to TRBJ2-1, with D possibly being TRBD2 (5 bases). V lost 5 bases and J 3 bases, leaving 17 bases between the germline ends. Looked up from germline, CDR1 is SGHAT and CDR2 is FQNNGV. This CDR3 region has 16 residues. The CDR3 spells CASSPSGGGFYNEQFF. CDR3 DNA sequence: TGTGCCAGCAGCCCTTCGGGTGGCGGGTTCTACAATGAGCAGTTCTTC. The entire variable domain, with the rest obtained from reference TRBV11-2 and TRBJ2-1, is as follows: EAGVAQSPRYKIIEKRQSVAFWCNPISGHATLYWYQQILGQGPKLLIQFQNNGVVDDSQLPKDRFSAERLKGVDSTLKIQPAKLEDSAVYLCASSPSGGGFYNEQFFGPGTRLTVL.

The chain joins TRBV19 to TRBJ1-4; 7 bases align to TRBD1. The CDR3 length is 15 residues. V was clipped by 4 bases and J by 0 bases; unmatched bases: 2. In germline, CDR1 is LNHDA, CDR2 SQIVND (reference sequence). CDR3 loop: CASSTGTATNEKLFF. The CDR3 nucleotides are TGTGCCAGTAGTACCGGGACAGCAACTAATGAAAAACTGTTTTTT.

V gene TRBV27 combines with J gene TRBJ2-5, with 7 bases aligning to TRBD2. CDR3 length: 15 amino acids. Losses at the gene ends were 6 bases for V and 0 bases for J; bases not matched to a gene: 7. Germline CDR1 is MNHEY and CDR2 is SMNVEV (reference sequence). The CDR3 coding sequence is TGTGCCAGCAGATCCATGGGGGGGAACCAAGAGACCCAGTACTTC. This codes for CASRSMGGNQETQYF.

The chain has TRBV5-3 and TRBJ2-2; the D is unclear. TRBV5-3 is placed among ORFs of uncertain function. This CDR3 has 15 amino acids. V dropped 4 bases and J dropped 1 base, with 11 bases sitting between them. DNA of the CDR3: TGTGCCAGAAGCCCGGTGCTGCAGAACACCGGGGAGCTGTTTTTT. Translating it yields CARSPVLQNTGELFF.

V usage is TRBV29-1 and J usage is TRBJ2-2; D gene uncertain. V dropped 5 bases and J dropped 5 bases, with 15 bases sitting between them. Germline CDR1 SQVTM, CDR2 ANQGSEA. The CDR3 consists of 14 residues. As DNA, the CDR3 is TGCAGCGTTCGCCCCCGCCGAAATACCGGGGAGCTGTTTTTT. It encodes CSVRPRRNTGELFF.

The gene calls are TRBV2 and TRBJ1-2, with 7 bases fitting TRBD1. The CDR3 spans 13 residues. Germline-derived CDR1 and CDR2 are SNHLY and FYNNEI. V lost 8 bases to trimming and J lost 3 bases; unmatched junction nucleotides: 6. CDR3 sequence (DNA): TGTGCCAGCGGGGGGACAGACCACTATGGCTACACCTTC. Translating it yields CASGGTDHYGYTF.

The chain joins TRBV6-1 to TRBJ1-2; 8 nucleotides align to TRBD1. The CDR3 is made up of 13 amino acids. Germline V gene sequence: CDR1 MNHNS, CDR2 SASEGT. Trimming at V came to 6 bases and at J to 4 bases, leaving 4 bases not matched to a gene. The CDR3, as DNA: TGTGCCAGCAGACCTACAGGGGGCTATGGCTACACCTTC. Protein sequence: CASRPTGGYGYTF.

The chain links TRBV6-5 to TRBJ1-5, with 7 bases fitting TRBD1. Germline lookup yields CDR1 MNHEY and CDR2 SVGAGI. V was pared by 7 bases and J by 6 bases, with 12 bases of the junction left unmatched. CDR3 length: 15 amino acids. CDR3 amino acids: CASKQTGELGQPQHF. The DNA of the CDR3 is TGTGCCAGCAAACAAACAGGGGAACTTGGTCAGCCCCAGCATTTT.

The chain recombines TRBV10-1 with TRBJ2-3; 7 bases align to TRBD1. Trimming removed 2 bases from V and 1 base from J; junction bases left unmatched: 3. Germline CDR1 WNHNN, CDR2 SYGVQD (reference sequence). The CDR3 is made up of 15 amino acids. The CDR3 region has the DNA TGCGCCAGCAGTGAGAGAGGGACAGGCACAGATACGCAGTATTTT. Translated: CASSERGTGTDTQYF.

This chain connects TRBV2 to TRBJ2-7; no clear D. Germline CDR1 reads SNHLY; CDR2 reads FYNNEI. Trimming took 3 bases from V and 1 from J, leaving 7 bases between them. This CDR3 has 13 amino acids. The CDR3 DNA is TGTGCCAGCAGTGAGCTCAGGTCCTACGAGCAGTACTTC. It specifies CASSELRSYEQYF.

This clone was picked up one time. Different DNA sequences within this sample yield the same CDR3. In nucleotides, the CDR3 is TGTGCCACCAGCAGAGAGGGAGCTACTAATGAAAAACTGTTTTTT. The encoded protein is CATSREGATNEKLFF. The J gene is TRBJ1-4, the V gene TRBV15; D gene unclear. V dropped 0 bases and J dropped 2 bases, with 7 bases sitting between them. Germline values: CDR1 LNHNV, CDR2 YYDKDF (reference sequence). This CDR3 spans 15 amino acids.

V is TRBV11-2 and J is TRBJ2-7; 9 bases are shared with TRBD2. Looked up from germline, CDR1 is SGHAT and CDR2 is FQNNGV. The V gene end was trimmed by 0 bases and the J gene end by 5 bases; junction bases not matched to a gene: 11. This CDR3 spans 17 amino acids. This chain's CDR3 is CASSLDVASGAWDEQYF. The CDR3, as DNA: TGTGCCAGCAGCTTAGATGTCGCTAGCGGGGCTTGGGACGAGCAGTACTTC.

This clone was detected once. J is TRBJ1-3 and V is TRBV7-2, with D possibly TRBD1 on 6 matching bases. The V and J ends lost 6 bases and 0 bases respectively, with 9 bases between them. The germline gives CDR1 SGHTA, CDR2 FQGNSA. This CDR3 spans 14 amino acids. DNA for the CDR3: TGTGCCAGCAGGCTAGGGGGCTCTGGAAACACCATATATTTT. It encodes CASRLGGSGNTIYF.

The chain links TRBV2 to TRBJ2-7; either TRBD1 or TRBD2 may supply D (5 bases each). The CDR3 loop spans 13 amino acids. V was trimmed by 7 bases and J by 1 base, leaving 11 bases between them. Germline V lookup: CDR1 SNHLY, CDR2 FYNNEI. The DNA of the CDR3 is TGTGCCAGCACTGGGGACGCTTCCTACGAGCAGTACTTC. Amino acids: CASTGDASYEQYF.

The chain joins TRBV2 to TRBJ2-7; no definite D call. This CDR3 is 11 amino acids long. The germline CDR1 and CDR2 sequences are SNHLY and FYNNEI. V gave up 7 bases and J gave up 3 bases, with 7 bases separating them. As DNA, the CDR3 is TGTGCCAGCATGAAGTACTACGAGCAGTACTTC. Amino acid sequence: CASMKYYEQYF.

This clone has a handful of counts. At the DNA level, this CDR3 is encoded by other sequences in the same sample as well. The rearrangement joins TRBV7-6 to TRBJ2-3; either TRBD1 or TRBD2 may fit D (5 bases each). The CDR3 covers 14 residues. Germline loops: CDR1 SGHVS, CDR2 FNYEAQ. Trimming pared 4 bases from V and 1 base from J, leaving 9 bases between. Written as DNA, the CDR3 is TGTGCCAGCAGCTCGGGACGGGGCACAGATACGCAGTATTTT. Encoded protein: CASSSGRGTDTQYF. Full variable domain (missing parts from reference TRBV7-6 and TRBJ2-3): GAGVSQSPRYKVTKRGQDVALRCDPISGHVSLYWYRQALGQGPEFLTYFNYEAQQDKSGLPNDRFSAERPEGSISTLTIQRTEQRDSAMYRCASSSGRGTDTQYFGPGTRLTVL.

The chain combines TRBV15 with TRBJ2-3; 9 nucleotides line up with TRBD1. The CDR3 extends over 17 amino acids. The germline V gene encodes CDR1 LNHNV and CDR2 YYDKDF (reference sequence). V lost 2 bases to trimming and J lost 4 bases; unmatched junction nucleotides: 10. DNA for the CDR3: TGTGCCACCAGCAGACCTGACCGCCGGGACAGGGCAGATACGCAGTATTTT. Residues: CATSRPDRRDRADTQYF.

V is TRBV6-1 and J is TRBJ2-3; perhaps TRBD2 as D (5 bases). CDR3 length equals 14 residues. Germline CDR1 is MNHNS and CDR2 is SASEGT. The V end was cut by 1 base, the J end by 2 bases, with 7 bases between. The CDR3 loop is CASSEGGNTDTQYF. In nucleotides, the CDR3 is TGTGCCAGCAGTGAAGGAGGGAACACAGATACGCAGTATTTT.

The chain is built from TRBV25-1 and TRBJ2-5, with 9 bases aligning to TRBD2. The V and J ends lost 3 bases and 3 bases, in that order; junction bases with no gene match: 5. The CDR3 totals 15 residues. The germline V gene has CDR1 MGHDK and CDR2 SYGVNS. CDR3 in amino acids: CASSEGGLAKETQYF. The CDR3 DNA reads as TGTGCCAGCAGTGAGGGTGGACTAGCGAAAGAGACCCAGTACTTC.

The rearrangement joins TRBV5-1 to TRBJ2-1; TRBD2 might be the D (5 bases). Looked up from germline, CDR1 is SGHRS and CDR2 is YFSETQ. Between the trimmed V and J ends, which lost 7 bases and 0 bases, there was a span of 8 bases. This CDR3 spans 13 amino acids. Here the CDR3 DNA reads TGCGCCAGCGGCACTAGCTCCTACAATGAGCAGTTCTTC. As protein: CASGTSSYNEQFF.

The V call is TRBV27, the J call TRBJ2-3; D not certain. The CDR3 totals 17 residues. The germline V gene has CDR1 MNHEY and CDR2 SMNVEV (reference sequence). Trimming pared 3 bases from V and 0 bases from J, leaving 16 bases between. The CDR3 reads CASSFRPLLGSTDTQYF. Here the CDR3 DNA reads TGTGCCAGCAGTTTCCGCCCACTTCTGGGTAGCACAGATACGCAGTATTTT.

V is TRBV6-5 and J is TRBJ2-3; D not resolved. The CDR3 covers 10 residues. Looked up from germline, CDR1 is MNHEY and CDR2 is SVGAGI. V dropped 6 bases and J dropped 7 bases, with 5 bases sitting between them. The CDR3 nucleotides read TGTGCCAGCAGGAGAAATACGCAGTATTTT. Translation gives CASRRNTQYF.

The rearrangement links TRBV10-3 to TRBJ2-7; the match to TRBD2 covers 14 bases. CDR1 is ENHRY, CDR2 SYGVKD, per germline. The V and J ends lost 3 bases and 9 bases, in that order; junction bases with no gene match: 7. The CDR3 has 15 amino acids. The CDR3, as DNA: TGTGCCATCAGTGAACCGGGACTAGCGGGAGCGCGGCAGTACTTC. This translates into CAISEPGLAGARQYF.

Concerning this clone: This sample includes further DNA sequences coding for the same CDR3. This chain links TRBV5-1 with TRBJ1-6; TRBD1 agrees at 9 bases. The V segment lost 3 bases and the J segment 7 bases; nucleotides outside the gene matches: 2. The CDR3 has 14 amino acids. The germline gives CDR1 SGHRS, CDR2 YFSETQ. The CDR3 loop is CASSYGQGNSPLHF. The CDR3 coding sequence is TGCGCCAGCAGCTATGGACAGGGGAATTCACCCCTCCACTTT.